Listed here are 18 T cell receptor beta chains from one sample, sequenced in a study of T-cell memory formation after mild COVID-19. TCRdb reanalysed the 5' RACE reads using MiXCR and keeps one entry per CDR3 protein. The data hold around 390,000 distinct CDR3 sequences, with about 16% observed a single time. The sequenced sample consisted of PBMCs or a T cell subset sorted from them (not recorded which). The receptors shown here come from a young man who had mild COVID-19 (a few samples of this study predate the infection). Cell type and time point are not known.

The chain combines TRBV5-1 with TRBJ2-7; D tentatively fits TRBD1 or TRBD2 (6 bases each). Trimming removed 5 bases at V and 5 bases at J, with 14 bases between. The V gene's germline CDR1 is SGHRS and CDR2 YFSETQ. The CDR3 consists of 13 residues. The CDR3 sequence: CASRVEGVHEQYF. In nucleotides, the CDR3 is TGCGCCAGCAGGGTGGAGGGGGTCCACGAGCAGTACTTC.

There are a few counts of this clonotype. The chain is built from TRBV5-1 and TRBJ1-1; possible D gene TRBD1, 6 bases. V lost 2 bases and J 6 bases, leaving 11 bases between the germline ends. The germline CDR1 and CDR2 sequences are SGHRS and YFSETQ. The CDR3 sequence is 13 residues long. DNA for the CDR3: TGCGCCAGCAGCTTTCTACAGGGCGCTGAAGCTTTCTTT. Its protein is CASSFLQGAEAFF.

This clonotype was observed a handful of times. This chain uses TRBV6-5 with TRBJ2-1, with 9 bases lining up with TRBD1. The germline V gene encodes CDR1 MNHEY and CDR2 SVGAGI. The CDR3 length is 16 residues. Trimming cost V 5 bases and J 8 bases; bases outside gene matches: 13. CDR3 residues: CASSIYSGTGSDEQFF. The CDR3 DNA reads TGTGCCAGCAGTATATACTCCGGGACAGGGTCCGATGAGCAGTTCTTC.

The CDR3, as DNA: TGTGCCAGCAGTCCAGGCAGGGAACGGCTAGCGACCATATATTTT. Protein sequence: CASSPGRERLATIYF. The chain uses TRBV4-2 and TRBJ1-3; the D gene is possibly TRBD1 (5 bases). The CDR3 has 15 amino acids. The V gene's germline CDR1 is LGHNA and CDR2 YNFKEQ. V dropped 6 bases and J dropped 10 bases, with 22 bases sitting between them.

The V gene is TRBV7-2, the J gene TRBJ2-5; a weak D match, TRBD1 (6 bases). CDR1 and CDR2 from the germline V gene are SGHTA and FQGNSA. V lost 5 bases and J lost 1, with 11 bases in between. The CDR3 covers 14 residues. The CDR3: CASSPGALQETQYF. DNA for the CDR3: TGTGCCAGCAGCCCAGGGGCGCTCCAAGAGACCCAGTACTTC.

This clonotype occurred a few times. The gene calls are TRBV10-3 and TRBJ1-2; D is unclear. The CDR3 is 11 residues long. V gave up 6 bases and J gave up 4 bases, with 6 bases separating them. Germline V CDR1 and CDR2: ENHRY, SYGVKD. In DNA form, the CDR3 reads TGTGCCATCAGCGAGAGCTATGGCTACACCTTC. Translating gives CAISESYGYTF.

J is TRBJ1-1 and V is TRBV7-3, with 7 bases identical to TRBD1. J gave up 2 bases and V 2 bases, and 11 bases lay outside the gene matches. The germline V gene encodes CDR1 SGHTA and CDR2 FQGTGA. There are 17 residues in the CDR3. The CDR3 here is CASSLSGKGAFNTEAFF. In DNA form, the CDR3 reads TGTGCCAGCAGCTTATCCGGGAAGGGGGCGTTTAACACTGAAGCTTTCTTT.

This chain links TRBV7-9 with TRBJ2-2; D is perhaps TRBD1 (5 bases). Germline V gives CDR1 SEHNR, CDR2 FQNEAQ (reference sequence). This CDR3 contains 15 residues. The V end was cut by 5 bases, the J end by 1 base, with 11 bases between. This chain's CDR3 is CASSNRLGNTGELFF. CDR3 in DNA: TGTGCCAGCAGCAACAGGCTAGGGAACACCGGGGAGCTGTTTTTT.

This chain connects TRBV12-3 or TRBV12-4 to TRBJ1-2, with unresolved D. The CDR3 is made up of 11 amino acids. V lost 1 base, J lost 7 bases, and 4 bases lay in between. The CDR3 DNA sequence: TGTGCCAGCAGTTTAGGGAGTGGCTACACCTTC. As protein: CASSLGSGYTF.

The J gene is TRBJ1-4, the V gene TRBV9; no firm D call. Germline V gene lookup returns CDR1 SGDLS and CDR2 YYNGEE. The CDR3 covers 15 residues. Deletions cut 3 bases from V and 3 bases from J, with 12 bases between. The CDR3 coding sequence is TGTGCCAGCAGCGAAAAGTGGCAGGCTAATGAAAAACTGTTTTTT. It yields the protein CASSEKWQANEKLFF. Filled out from reference TRBV9 and TRBJ1-4, the complete variable domain reads DSGVTQTPKHLITATGQRVTLRCSPRSGDLSVYWYQQSLDQGLQFLIQYYNGEERAKGNILERFSAQQFPDLHSELNLSSLELGDSALYFCASSEKWQANEKLFFGSGTQLSVL.

The genes are TRBV9 and TRBJ1-5; 8 bases match TRBD1. The CDR3 is made up of 14 amino acids. The V and J ends lost 2 bases and 6 bases, in that order; junction bases with no gene match: 4. The germline CDR1 and CDR2 sequences are SGDLS and YYNGEE. The CDR3: CASSVHGQGQPQHF. The CDR3 DNA is TGTGCCAGCAGCGTTCATGGACAGGGTCAGCCCCAGCATTTT.

The rearrangement uses TRBV27 and TRBJ1-6; 9 bases align to TRBD1. V lost 1 base, J lost 7 bases, and 5 bases stayed unmatched. There are 16 residues in the CDR3. Germline CDR1 and CDR2: MNHEY and SMNVEV (reference sequence). The CDR3 protein is CASSLFFGTGNSPLHF. For the CDR3, the DNA is TGTGCCAGCAGTTTATTTTTCGGGACAGGGAATTCACCCCTCCACTTT.

This clonotype came up a few times. V gene TRBV15 combines with J gene TRBJ2-5, with 9 bases lining up with TRBD2. CDR1 LNHNV and CDR2 YYDKDF come from the germline V gene (reference sequence). Losses at the gene ends were 9 bases for V and 0 bases for J; bases not matched to a gene: 5. CDR3 size: 14 residues. The CDR3 DNA follows: TGTGCCACTAGTAGCGGGGGAGACCAAGAGACCCAGTACTTC. It encodes CATSSGGDQETQYF.

In this sample, this clonotype turned up many times. The chain links TRBV7-9 to TRBJ2-2, with D perhaps matching TRBD1 (6 bases). The CDR3 consists of 15 residues. Trimming pared 3 bases from V and 6 bases from J, leaving 14 bases between. In germline, CDR1 is SEHNR, CDR2 FQNEAQ (reference sequence). The CDR3 DNA reads TGTGCCAGCAGCTTCCCCCAGGGGAAGTCCGGGGAGCTGTTTTTT. Residues: CASSFPQGKSGELFF. Full variable domain (remainder filled in from reference TRBV7-9 and TRBJ2-2): DTGVSQNPRHKITKRGQNVTFRCDPISEHNRLYWYRQTLGQGPEFLTYFQNEAQLEKSRLLSDRFSAERPKGSFSTLEIQRTEQGDSAMYLCASSFPQGKSGELFFGEGSRLTVL.

This clonotype has only a few counts. The chain couples TRBV28 to TRBJ1-4, with 8 positions matching TRBD1. This CDR3 has 16 amino acids. The J segment lost 10 bases and the V segment lost 6 bases, leaving 16 bases of the junction unmatched. Germline values: CDR1 MDHEN, CDR2 SYDVKM. The CDR3 loop reads CASRERGQGNIGKLFF. CDR3 nucleotide sequence: TGTGCCAGCAGAGAGAGAGGACAGGGTAATATAGGAAAACTGTTTTTT.

The chain recombines TRBV6-1 with TRBJ1-2, with D unclear. V gave up 3 bases and J gave up 8 bases, with 16 bases separating them. CDR3 size: 14 residues. Germline V gene lookup returns CDR1 MNHNS and CDR2 SASEGT. CDR3 bases: TGTGCCAGCAGTGAGTCTAGGCGGCCACAGGGCTACACCTTC. It is translated as CASSESRRPQGYTF.

This clonotype was seen many times. The chain carries TRBV12-3 or TRBV12-4 and TRBJ1-5, with D perhaps TRBD1 (6 bases). This CDR3 contains 14 residues. V lost 5 bases, J lost 4 bases, and 12 bases lay in between. CDR3 sequence: CASSQDRDNQPQHF. The CDR3 nucleotides are TGTGCCAGCAGTCAGGACAGAGATAATCAGCCCCAGCATTTT.

This chain connects TRBV6-5 to TRBJ1-4; D unclear. Trimming pared 2 bases from V and 12 bases from J, leaving 13 bases between. Per the germline V gene, CDR1 is MNHEY and CDR2 is SVGAGI. The CDR3 contains 13 residues. The CDR3: CASSYGPGRQLFF. The DNA for the CDR3 is TGTGCCAGCAGTTACGGTCCGGGGAGACAACTGTTTTTT.